This note documents a single TCR beta chain sequence. This specimen belongs to a study of PD-L1 blockade in urothelial cancer. Study summary: Male sex and bladder-origin urothelial cancer characterized about 90% of the roughly 30 patients. Specimens of blood held a median count of roughly 150,000 T cells.

Sequenced by immunoSEQ multiplex PCR; TCRdb stores in-frame clones only, minus some. In the table there are some 23,000 clones, 82% of which are singletons. The V and J ends lost 3 bases and 12 bases, in that order; junction bases with no gene match: 11. The CDR3 length is 13 residues. CDR1 SGHAT and CDR2 FQNNGV come from the germline V gene. The time point was: peripheral blood 6 weeks after treatment start. The TCR was taken from a man in his 70s with urothelial cancer. Here the sequenced sample was PBMCs, taken around atezolizumab (anti-PD-L1) treatment. The gene calls are TRBV11-2 and TRBJ2-7; the match to TRBD1 covers 7 bases. The CDR3 loop reads CASSFSWRQGSYF. CDR3 nucleotide sequence: TGTGCCAGCAGCTTTTCTTGGAGACAGGGTTCGTACTTC.